What follows are 5 T cell receptor beta chains derived from one specimen sequenced in a study of siplizumab effects on memory and regulatory T cells (dated 2019 in TCRdb). Receptor amplification or capture employed the immunoSEQ multiplex PCR assay. This immuneACCESS table, as held by TCRdb, lists in-frame sequences with V and J called but not all clones. Of the missing ones, under half trace to an unresolved V gene in checked studies; the others have no known cause. This sample lists around 58,000 clones; roughly 85% were detected once. Jointly, the top ten make up roughly 3.8% of the sample. Sequencing was performed on memory CD4+ T cells sorted from blood. Sample cell subset or site, as interpreted from the label and publication: unstimulated CD4+ memory T cells. The source is a human donor in good health.

This chain joins TRBV28 and TRBJ1-1; D perhaps matches TRBD1 (5 bases). V lost 8 bases to trimming and J lost 3 bases, with 13 bases between them. The germline gives CDR1 MDHEN, CDR2 SYDVKM. This CDR3 contains 13 residues. The CDR3 DNA is TGTGCCAGCCGCGACATCAGGGACACTGAAGCTTTCTTT. This codes for CASRDIRDTEAFF.

This sequence joins TRBV25-1 and TRBJ1-1; maybe TRBD1 (5 bases). Germline values: CDR1 MGHDK, CDR2 SYGVNS. The CDR3 has 15 amino acids. V gave up 3 bases and J gave up 7 bases, with 18 bases separating them. The CDR3 sequence is CASSDRVQDTGEAFF. CDR3 nucleotide sequence: TGTGCCAGCAGTGATCGAGTTCAGGACACAGGTGAAGCTTTCTTT. Full variable domain (missing parts from reference TRBV25-1 and TRBJ1-1): EADIYQTPRYLVIGTGKKITLECSQTMGHDKMYWYQQDPGMELHLIHYSYGVNSTEKGDLSSESTVSRIRTEHFPLTLESARPSHTSQYLCASSDRVQDTGEAFFGQGTRLTVV.

The J gene is TRBJ2-1, the V gene TRBV11-2; the D gene is possibly TRBD2 (6 bases). The CDR3 extends over 15 amino acids. V lost 5 bases, J lost 5 bases, and 16 bases lay in between. CDR1 is SGHAT and CDR2 is FQNNGV in the germline V gene. CDR3 in amino acids: CASSVTGTSNNEQFF. In DNA form, the CDR3 reads TGTGCCAGCAGCGTTACCGGGACTTCCAACAATGAGCAGTTCTTC.

V and J are TRBV2 and TRBJ1-2; D is ambiguous. Trimming took 4 bases from V and 7 from J, leaving 13 bases between them. Germline V lookup: CDR1 SNHLY, CDR2 FYNNEI. The CDR3 is 13 residues long. The CDR3 nucleotides read TGTGCCAGCAGTGGTAGTTGGGTTCTTGGCTACACCTTC. It codes for CASSGSWVLGYTF.

The gene calls are TRBV6-6 and TRBJ1-2, with 8 bases that match TRBD1. This CDR3 is built from 13 residues. With 5 bases clipped from V and 4 bases from J, the junction kept 3 bases outside the gene matches. The germline V gene encodes CDR1 MNHNY and CDR2 SVGAGI (reference sequence). The CDR3 DNA reads as TGTGCCAGCAGTCCCGGGACAGGCTATGGCTACACCTTC. Protein sequence: CASSPGTGYGYTF.